This TCR beta chain stems from a study of read filtering for tumor transcriptome and immune sequencing (dated by TCRdb to the early 2020s). Regarding the complete study: Of the patients in the cohort, some 18 were male and around 14 were female, and their mean age was about 70 years, with a range of about 45 to 90. Under revised international staging, roughly 8 patients fell into R-ISS I, 15 to 20 into R-ISS II and 7 into R-ISS III. After DNase treatment, whole-transcriptome libraries were prepared with the TruSeq RNA Access Library Prep Kit. Per sample, about 4.05 to 10.27 million TCR-region mapped reads were obtained with IR-seq, compared with only roughly 85 to 1,300 with RNA-seq. Using the same bone marrow samples, the study ran both targeted immune repertoire sequencing and bulk whole-transcriptome sequencing and then compared the TCR repertoires from each method. One of the main goals was to work out a read-filtering strategy for immune repertoire data, in particular whether clonotypes backed by only a single read should be removed. Study-wide findings and limitations: The sorted CD138-negative fraction was a mixed bone marrow immune population, not purified T cells. IR-seq captured clonotypes at much higher depth and more reliably than RNA-seq, and smaller IR-seq throughput sufficed to identify most shared clonotypes. The correlation between IR-seq and RNA-seq shared clonotype proportions was increased by removal of single-read clonotypes. Single-read clonotypes made up 80% to 90% of clonotypes but only approximately 3.5% of total reads in IR-seq, compared with roughly 70% of clonotypes and approximately 40% of reads in RNA-seq.

Per the germline V gene, ENHRY is the CDR1 and SYGVKD is the CDR2. The CDR3 sequence holds 14 residues, the cysteine and phenylalanine included. Here the CDR3 DNA is all that survives: 42 bases in frame from base 1. V has 4 bases trimmed and J has 1 base trimmed; junction bases matching no gene number 1. The Immunoverse kit was used to build TCR libraries from 400 ng RNA, with molecular barcoded adaptors covering alpha/delta and beta/gamma chains. The same RNA used for transcriptome sequencing was used for TCR library preparation. Sequencing of TCR libraries was carried out on an Illumina HiSeq 4000 with 2 x 150 cycles. The study's own analysis went as follows. Using MiXCR, which included quality filtering and error correction, TCR reads were aligned to human V, D, J and C references and then assembled into CDR3 clonotypes. The tcR package in R was used for analysis of clonotype counts and gene usage diversity. Raw mapping reads were checked after the RNA-seq reads had been mapped by STAR aligner version 2.5.3a onto the human GRCh37 genome. To test how sequencing depth affects detected clonotypes, IR-seq fastq files were randomly downsampled with Seqtk 1.3. The public sequencing data were trimmed at Q25 with fastp and processed into clonotypes with MiXCR by TCRdb, which kept only in-frame beta chains. CDR3 protein sequences are deduplicated, and each keeps its most common genes and DNA. The V and J calls reflect TCRdb's pipeline rather than the authors' work. The sample yields approximately 43,000 distinct CDR3 sequences; under 15% were counted once. About 32% of the sample lies in the top ten.

Bone marrow was sampled from every patient at the time of active disease. Ficoll-Hypaque density gradient centrifugation was used to isolate bone marrow mononuclear cells. CD138-negative cells were obtained by negative selection after labeling with CD138 magnetic microbeads on a MACS separator, removing myeloma plasma cells. Purity of the isolated cells was checked by flow cytometry on an Attune NxT using CD138 antibodies. TRIzol reagent was used to extract total RNA, and a NanoDrop spectrophotometer was used to quantify the extracted RNA. For each patient, paired RNA-seq and IR-seq were run on the CD138-negative bone marrow sample from that patient. This clonotype was found many times. Its antigen specificity is not known. No quality values exist for individual bases; no much larger clone is one base distant.

The sequenced material came from a population of CD138-negative cells sorted from bone marrow. What the cell subset or site label conveys for this sample: bone marrow mononuclear cells depleted of CD138+ plasma/myeloma cells by negative magnetic selection. The receptor comes from a donor over 35 with multiple myeloma. The sequence joins TRBV10-3 to TRBJ2-7; 10 middle bases align to TRBD1. The CDR3 reads as follows: CAISAGQGSYEQYF. The nucleotides are TGTGCCATCAGTGCGGGACAGGGGTCCTACGAGCAGTACTTC.